This record concerns one T cell receptor (beta chain) sequence. Its antigen remains unidentified. V was pared by 6 bases and J by 5 bases, with 9 bases of the junction left unmatched. The CDR3 is made up of 15 amino acids. Germline CDR1 LGHNA, CDR2 YSLEER. This entry belongs to a study of cytomegalovirus exposure and HLA in healthy donors. Looking at the study overall: Some 85 million unique TCRs from HLA-typed donors were held in an early data release.

Use of 60 Vbeta and 13 Jbeta primers characterized the PCR. As processed by the authors: Later, an analysis found about 83 million unique TCR beta chains, and 8.5 million to 12 million of these were shared. Only in-frame clones appear in the TCRdb table, and some are missing; sequencing was by immunoSEQ multiplex PCR. For V, J and clone size, that table is used; D and trimming come from the DNA. The table has approximately 170,000 clones, roughly 80% seen once. Study findings and constraints: Previously analyzed data showed that most TCR beta V segments were productive at a frequency of about 90% or about 30%. An ancestry cluster, one associated with Asian ancestry, reportedly showed fewer N-insertions than the approximately 700-donor mean in a later analysis.

Sequenced input: PBMCs. The sequence was collected from a female donor in good health and CMV-seronegative. This sequence joins TRBV4-3 and TRBJ2-7, with 11 positions matching TRBD2. The CDR3 is CASSQTSGGSHEQYF. The CDR3 bases are TGCGCCAGCAGTCAAACTAGCGGGGGTTCCCACGAGCAGTACTTC.